Following are 30 T cell receptor beta chains from one sample sequenced in a study of shared clonotypes between healthy human individuals. Data came from immunoSEQ multiplex PCR; TCRdb stores just in-frame clones and leaves some out. The data contain 2 million to 2.5 million clones, 80% to 95% of them singletons. Sequencing was performed on naive CD4+ T cells from PBMCs. Subset: CD45RA+ positively selected. The receptor set was obtained from a man younger than 35 in good health. Some clones in this sample may be carry-over from other donors' samples.

The chain carries TRBV29-1 and TRBJ2-7; TRBD1 matches 9 bases. The CDR3 sequence is 12 residues long. After removal of 4 bases from V and 7 bases from J, the junction contained 5 bases not matched to a gene. CDR1 and CDR2 (germline): SQVTM, ANQGSEA. DNA for the CDR3: TGCAGCGTTGGAACAGGGGGCTGGGAGCAGTACTTC. Protein: CSVGTGGWEQYF.

This chain joins TRBV18 and TRBJ2-1; D gene uncertain. Germline V gene lookup returns CDR1 KGHSH and CDR2 LQKENI. This CDR3 spans 13 amino acids. Trimming pared 8 bases from V and 2 bases from J, leaving 10 bases between. The CDR3 coding sequence is TGTGCCAGCGGAGCTCAGGCCTACAATGAGCAGTTCTTC. This encodes CASGAQAYNEQFF.

The chain carries TRBV29-1 and TRBJ1-4; no definite D call. The length of the CDR3 is 14 residues. Germline lookup yields CDR1 SQVTM and CDR2 ANQGSEA. Trimming took 2 bases from V and 7 from J, leaving 14 bases between them. Here the CDR3 reads CSVERIAGGEKLFF. The DNA of the CDR3 is TGCAGCGTTGAAAGGATTGCGGGTGGTGAAAAACTGTTTTTT.

A remark on this clone: This same CDR3 is encoded by further DNA sequences in the sample. The rearrangement uses TRBV11-3 and TRBJ2-7; tentative D call: TRBD2 (6 bases). Trimming left V 1 base short and J 3 bases short, with 7 bases between. Germline values: CDR1 SGHNT, CDR2 YENEEA. The CDR3 totals 13 residues. The CDR3 protein is CASSLGGDYEQYF. CDR3 nucleotides: TGTGCCAGCAGCTTAGGCGGGGACTACGAGCAGTACTTC.

This clone was found once. The V call is TRBV18, the J call TRBJ1-1; no clear D. V lost 3 bases and J lost 1, with 9 bases in between. Germline-derived CDR1 and CDR2 are KGHSH and LQKENI. This CDR3 region has 14 residues. The CDR3 is CASSPSGANTEAFF. DNA for the CDR3: TGTGCCAGCTCACCCTCGGGTGCGAACACTGAAGCTTTCTTT.

The J gene is TRBJ2-1, the V gene TRBV28; the D is unclear. The V end was cut by 5 bases, the J end by 5 bases, with 7 bases between. Germline V gene lookup returns CDR1 MDHEN and CDR2 SYDVKM. This CDR3 is built from 12 residues. The chain's CDR3 is CASSRYHNEQFF. For the CDR3, the DNA is TGTGCCAGCAGTCGTTATCACAATGAGCAGTTCTTC.

CDR3 in amino acids: CASRSGGRDGYTF. For the CDR3, the DNA is TGTGCCAGCAGGTCCGGGGGACGGGATGGCTACACCTTC. The chain uses TRBV7-3 and TRBJ1-2; tentative D call: TRBD1 (5 bases). The CDR3 covers 13 residues. The V end lost 6 bases, the J end lost 6 bases, and 14 bases lay between the germline ends. Germline V gene data show CDR1 as SGHTA and CDR2 as FQGTGA.

This clone was seen only a few times. The V gene is TRBV28, the J gene TRBJ1-1; D unresolved. This CDR3 is 11 amino acids long. V lost 2 bases, J lost 10 bases, and 8 bases lay in between. The V gene's germline CDR1 is MDHEN and CDR2 SYDVKM. The CDR3 DNA reads as TGTGCCAGCAGTTTAGAAGGGTTAGCTTTCTTT. Its protein product is CASSLEGLAFF.

V usage is TRBV5-1 and J usage is TRBJ2-3; maybe TRBD2 (6 bases). The length of the CDR3 is 14 residues. Germline V gene lookup returns CDR1 SGHRS and CDR2 YFSETQ. Trimming left V 4 bases short and J 1 base short, with 10 bases between. The CDR3 coding sequence is TGCGCCAGCAGCGTTAGCGGTCGCACAGATACGCAGTATTTT. Residues: CASSVSGRTDTQYF.

The chain links TRBV7-8 to TRBJ1-2; tentatively, D is TRBD1 (6 bases). The CDR3 spans 13 residues. Germline loops: CDR1 SGHVS, CDR2 FQNEAQ. With 3 bases removed from V and 2 bases from J, the gap between germline ends came to 7 bases. This CDR3 reads CASSFGGNYGYTF. CDR3 nucleotides: TGTGCCAGCAGCTTTGGGGGCAACTATGGCTACACCTTC.

The chain recombines TRBV5-4 with TRBJ1-1; D unresolved. Germline CDR1 reads SGHNT; CDR2 reads YYREEE (reference sequence). The V gene lost 2 bases and the J gene lost 12 bases, with 14 bases spanning the gap. CDR3 length equals 12 residues. The DNA of the CDR3 is TGTGCCAGCAGCTTACGAGAAGGTTTGACTTTCTTT. Protein product: CASSLREGLTFF.

The chain carries TRBV7-2 and TRBJ2-7; 7 positions match TRBD2. The V and J ends lost 4 bases and 2 bases, in that order; junction bases with no gene match: 11. This CDR3 has 16 amino acids. Germline CDR1 reads SGHTA; CDR2 reads FQGNSA. This CDR3 reads CASSSSGAGVPYEQYF. The CDR3 nucleotides read TGTGCCAGCAGCTCCAGTGGGGCGGGAGTTCCCTACGAGCAGTACTTC.

The rearrangement links TRBV28 to TRBJ2-1; 11 nucleotides match TRBD2. In germline, CDR1 is MDHEN, CDR2 SYDVKM. Unmatched junction bases numbered 8, after V lost 3 bases and J lost 4 bases. The CDR3 runs to 17 residues. The CDR3 DNA follows: TGTGCCAGCAGTTTCCCCCCTAGCGGGAGGAGGTACAATGAGCAGTTCTTC. Amino acids: CASSFPPSGRRYNEQFF.

For this clone: Other DNA variants within this sample encode the same CDR3. V and J are TRBV7-2 and TRBJ2-3, with unresolved D. The ends were cut back, 5 bases at V and 6 bases at J, with 9 bases in the middle. Looked up from germline, CDR1 is SGHTA and CDR2 is FQGNSA. The CDR3 has 12 amino acids. The CDR3 sequence is CASSLSGDTQYF. The CDR3 nucleotides read TGTGCCAGCAGCCTTTCCGGGGATACGCAGTATTTT. The full variable domain, in which reference TRBV7-2 and TRBJ2-3 provide the parts outside the CDR3, is GAGVSQSPSNKVTEKGKDVELRCDPISGHTALYWYRQSLGQGLEFLIYFQGNSAPDKSGLPSDRFSAERTGGSVSTLTIQRTQQEDSAVYLCASSLSGDTQYFGPGTRLTVL.

This CDR3 is CASSLTGAGGYYEQYF. CDR3 sequence (DNA): TGTGCCAGCAGCTTAACGGGAGCGGGAGGTTACTACGAGCAGTACTTC. The chain links TRBV7-3 to TRBJ2-7, with 9 bases aligning to TRBD2. Germline V lookup: CDR1 SGHTA, CDR2 FQGTGA. The CDR3 totals 16 residues. The V and J ends lost 0 bases and 3 bases, in that order; junction bases with no gene match: 6.

The V gene is TRBV28, the J gene TRBJ2-6; D ambiguous. The CDR3 is made up of 16 amino acids. Trimming took 2 bases from V and 1 from J, leaving 9 bases between them. The germline V gene encodes CDR1 MDHEN and CDR2 SYDVKM. Written as DNA, the CDR3 is TGTGCCAGCAGTTTAGTAAGGTATTCTGGGGCCAACGTCCTGACTTTC. It translates to CASSLVRYSGANVLTF. Full variable domain (outside the CDR3, taken from reference TRBV28 and TRBJ2-6): DVKVTQSSRYLVKRTGEKVFLECVQDMDHENMFWYRQDPGLGLRLIYFSYDVKMKEKGDIPEGYSVSREKKERFSLILESASTNQTSMYLCASSLVRYSGANVLTFGAGSRLTVL.

The chain links TRBV28 to TRBJ1-4; D might be TRBD1 (6 bases). V shed 1 base and J shed 2 bases, with 8 bases lying between them. Germline V gives CDR1 MDHEN, CDR2 SYDVKM. The CDR3 contains 15 residues. The CDR3 loop is CASSLFGGTNEKLFF. The CDR3 region has the DNA TGTGCCAGCAGTTTATTTGGGGGCACTAATGAAAAACTGTTTTTT.

The chain recombines TRBV18 with TRBJ1-1; D might be TRBD1 (6 bases). With 5 bases removed from V and 4 bases from J, the gap between germline ends came to 11 bases. Per the germline V gene, CDR1 is KGHSH and CDR2 is LQKENI. The CDR3 covers 13 residues. The CDR3 is CASSATQGTEAFF. The CDR3 DNA reads TGTGCCAGCTCAGCCACACAGGGCACTGAAGCTTTCTTT.

The rearrangement uses TRBV7-9 and TRBJ2-1, with no clear D. Per germline, CDR1 SEHNR and CDR2 FQNEAQ (reference sequence). Between the trimmed V and J ends, which lost 5 bases and 9 bases, there was a span of 17 bases. The CDR3 runs 14 residues. CDR3 DNA: TGTGCCAGCAGCCCCCTAGTTGGCGTCGGTGAGCAGTTCTTC. Translating it yields CASSPLVGVGEQFF.

This clone was picked up one time. The V call is TRBV29-1, the J call TRBJ1-2; no reliable D call. This CDR3 has 13 amino acids. Germline CDR1 SQVTM, CDR2 ANQGSEA. V shed 4 bases and J shed 3 bases, with 12 bases lying between them. The CDR3 nucleotides read TGCAGCGTTGGGTTTAAGGTTCACTATGGCTACACCTTC. This encodes CSVGFKVHYGYTF.

The chain links TRBV19 to TRBJ1-1; TRBD1 might be the D (6 bases). The CDR3 has 14 amino acids. Germline V gene lookup returns CDR1 LNHDA and CDR2 SQIVND (reference sequence). V gave up 8 bases and J gave up 0 bases, with 13 bases separating them. CDR3 DNA: TGTGCCAGTCATAAGACAGGTATGAACACTGAAGCTTTCTTT. Translated, it gives CASHKTGMNTEAFF. Full variable domain (remainder filled in from reference TRBV19 and TRBJ1-1): DGGITQSPKYLFRKEGQNVTLSCEQNLNHDAMYWYRQDPGQGLRLIYYSQIVNDFQKGDIAEGYSVSREKKESFPLTVTSAQKNPTAFYLCASHKTGMNTEAFFGQGTRLTVV.

The chain joins TRBV28 to TRBJ1-3; D is ambiguous. There are 14 residues in the CDR3. From germline, CDR1 is MDHEN and CDR2 SYDVKM. The germline V and J ends were trimmed by 6 bases and 4 bases, with 13 bases remaining between them. CDR3 amino acids: CASSLQTGGNTIYF. In nucleotides, the CDR3 is TGTGCCAGCAGCCTCCAGACCGGAGGAAACACCATATATTTT.

The chain links TRBV7-3 to TRBJ1-3; weak D call: TRBD1 (5 bases). The germline CDR1 and CDR2 sequences are SGHTA and FQGTGA. V was trimmed by 6 bases and J by 7 bases, leaving 19 bases between them. This CDR3 comprises 15 residues. The CDR3 sequence: CASSRGRDKGNTIYF. CDR3 nucleotides: TGTGCCAGCAGTCGGGGGAGGGATAAGGGCAACACCATATATTTT.

V is TRBV4-1 and J is TRBJ2-7, with a weak D call TRBD2 (5 bases). V was pared by 4 bases and J by 0 bases, with 16 bases between. The CDR3 is 16 residues long. Germline CDR1 reads MGHRA; CDR2 reads YSYEKL. CDR3 nucleotides: TGCGCCAGCAGCCGCGATCGGACTCCGAGCTCCTACGAGCAGTACTTC. Its protein product is CASSRDRTPSSYEQYF.

This chain joins TRBV28 and TRBJ2-5, with D possibly being TRBD2 (6 bases). The germline V gene encodes CDR1 MDHEN and CDR2 SYDVKM. Deletions cut 6 bases from V and 3 bases from J, with 11 bases between. CDR3 length: 13 amino acids. The CDR3, as DNA: TGTGCCAGCAGGGAGGGGTTAGAAGAGACCCAGTACTTC. The encoded protein is CASREGLEETQYF.

The gene calls are TRBV5-6 and TRBJ2-7; D not resolved. V was shortened by 7 bases and J by 0 bases, with 17 bases between the two germline ends. The CDR3 sequence is 15 residues long. CDR1 SGHDT and CDR2 YYEEEE come from the germline V gene. The CDR3 sequence is CASRLRFSSSYEQYF. As DNA, the CDR3 is TGTGCCAGCCGACTGCGGTTTTCGAGCTCCTACGAGCAGTACTTC. Variable domain in full (rest from reference TRBV5-6 and TRBJ2-7): DAGVTQSPTHLIKTRGQQVTLRCSPKSGHDTVSWYQQALGQGPQFIFQYYEEEERQRGNFPDRFSGHQFPNYSSELNVNALLLGDSALYLCASRLRFSSSYEQYFGPGTRLTVT.

This clone showed up just a few times. This CDR3 is also generated by other DNA sequences in the sample. The V and J genes are TRBV28 and TRBJ1-3; D not resolved. V lost 2 bases to trimming and J lost 4 bases, with 3 bases between them. The CDR3 loop spans 12 amino acids. The germline gives CDR1 MDHEN, CDR2 SYDVKM. The chain's CDR3 is CASSLLGNTIYF. The CDR3 DNA sequence: TGTGCCAGCAGTTTACTCGGAAACACCATATATTTT.

This sequence joins TRBV19 and TRBJ2-1; 7 bases align to TRBD2. This CDR3 is built from 19 residues. The germline V gene encodes CDR1 LNHDA and CDR2 SQIVND (reference sequence). The V gene end was trimmed by 6 bases and the J gene end by 0 bases; junction bases not matched to a gene: 17. The CDR3 DNA reads TGTGCCAGTAGGGGAGCAACTTATCTAGCGGTGAGCTCCTACAATGAGCAGTTCTTC. Protein: CASRGATYLAVSSYNEQFF.

The rearrangement links TRBV28 to TRBJ2-1; TRBD2 agrees at 11 bases. V trimming: 8 bases; J trimming: 7 bases; junction bases outside the gene matches: 16. This CDR3 has 17 residues. Germline CDR1 reads MDHEN; CDR2 reads SYDVKM. CDR3 in DNA: TGTGCCAGCGAGTTTAGCCCTAGGCTAGCGGGAGGTAATGAGCAGTTCTTC. Encoded protein: CASEFSPRLAGGNEQFF.

The chain joins TRBV10-3 to TRBJ2-3, with 8 positions matching TRBD2. CDR3 size: 15 residues. With 10 bases clipped from V and 3 bases from J, the junction kept 12 bases outside the gene matches. Germline values: CDR1 ENHRY, CDR2 SYGVKD. The DNA of the CDR3 is TGTGCCACATTCCCCAGCGGGAGCCTTACAGATACGCAGTATTTT. Translated: CATFPSGSLTDTQYF.